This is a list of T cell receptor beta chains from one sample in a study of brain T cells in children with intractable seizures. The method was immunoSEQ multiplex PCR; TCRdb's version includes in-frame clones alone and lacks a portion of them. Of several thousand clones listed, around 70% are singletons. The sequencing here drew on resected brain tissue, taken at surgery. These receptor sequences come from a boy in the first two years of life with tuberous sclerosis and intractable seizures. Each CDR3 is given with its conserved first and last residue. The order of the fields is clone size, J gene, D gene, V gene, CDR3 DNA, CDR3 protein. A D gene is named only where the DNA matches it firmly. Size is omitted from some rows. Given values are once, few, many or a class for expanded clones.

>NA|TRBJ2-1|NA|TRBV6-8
TGTGCCAGCAGTTACGGCAGGAGCTCCTACAATGAGCAGTTCTTC
CASSYGRSSYNEQFF
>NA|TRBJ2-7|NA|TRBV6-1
TGTGCCAGCAGTGAAGGGACAACCTACGAGCAGTACTTC
CASSEGTTYEQYF
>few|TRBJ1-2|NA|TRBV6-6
TGTGCCCTCGGGACGAACTATGGCTACACCTTC
CALGTNYGYTF
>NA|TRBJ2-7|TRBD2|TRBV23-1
TGCGCCAGCCGCCGGGGAGGGAGCTCCTACGAGCAGTACTTC
CASRRGGSSYEQYF
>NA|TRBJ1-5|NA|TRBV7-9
TGTGCCAGCAGCTTGGACGGACCTCCCAATCAGCCCCAGCATTTT
CASSLDGPPNQPQHF
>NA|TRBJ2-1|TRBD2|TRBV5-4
TGTGCCAGCAGCGATCATCCTAGCGGGGGGTACAATGAGCAGTTCTTC
CASSDHPSGGYNEQFF
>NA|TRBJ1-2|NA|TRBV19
TGTGCCAGTAGTATCCCCTCATTGACCCACCTCTACTATGGCTACACCTTC
CASSIPSLTHLYYGYTF
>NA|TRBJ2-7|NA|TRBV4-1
TGCGCCAGCAGCCAGCCTAGCGCTAGGTCTTACGAGCAGTACTTC
CASSQPSARSYEQYF
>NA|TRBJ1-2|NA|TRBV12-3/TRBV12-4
TGTGCCAGCAGTTTAGGCAGGGACTATGGCTACACCTTC
CASSLGRDYGYTF
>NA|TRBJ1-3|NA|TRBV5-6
TGTGCCAGCAGCTTGGGTTTGGGGACCCTGAACACCATATATTTT
CASSLGLGTLNTIYF
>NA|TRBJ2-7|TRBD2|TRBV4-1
TGCGCCAGCAGCCAAGCAAGACTAGCGGGAGGGGGGAAGTCCTACGAGCAGTACTTC
CASSQARLAGGGKSYEQYF
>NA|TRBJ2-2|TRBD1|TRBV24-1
TGTGCCACCAGTGATGCACAGGGGGCGAACACCGGGGAGCTGTTTTTT
CATSDAQGANTGELFF
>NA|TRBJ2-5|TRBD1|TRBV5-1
TGCGCCAGCAGCTGGTCAATTGACAGGGGGGAAGAGACCCAGTACTTC
CASSWSIDRGEETQYF
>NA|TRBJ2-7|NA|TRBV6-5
TGTGCCATTAGGGTAAGGGACTACGAGCAGTACTTC
CAIRVRDYEQYF
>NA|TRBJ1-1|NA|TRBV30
TGTGCCTGGAGTGCCCCTGGGGGGTTGGACACTGAAGCTTTCTTT
CAWSAPGGLDTEAFF
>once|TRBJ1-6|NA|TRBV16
TGTGCCAGCAGCCAGAGGGGCGATTCACCCCTCCACTTT
CASSQRGDSPLHF
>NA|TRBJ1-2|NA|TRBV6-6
TGTGCCAGCAGAACCTTGGATGGCTACACCTTC
CASRTLDGYTF
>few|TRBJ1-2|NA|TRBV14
TGTGCCAGCAGCCAAGAAAGCCTCGGGTATGGCTACACCTTC
CASSQESLGYGYTF
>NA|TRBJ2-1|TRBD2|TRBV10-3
TGTGCCATCAGTCCGGCGGGAGGGCGGTACAATGAGCAGTTCTTC
CAISPAGGRYNEQFF
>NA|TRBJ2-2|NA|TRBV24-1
TGTGCCACCAGTGATTTGCCGACAGGGGAGGGCGGGGAGCTGTTTTTT
CATSDLPTGEGGELFF
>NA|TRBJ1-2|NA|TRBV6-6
TGTGCCTACCTAACGGCGGTGGATGGCTACACCTTC
CAYLTAVDGYTF
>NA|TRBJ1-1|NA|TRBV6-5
TGTGCCAGCAGAACAGGGCATGGCACTGAAGCTTTCTTT
CASRTGHGTEAFF
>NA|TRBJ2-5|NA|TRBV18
TGTGCCAGCTCACCCTACCAGGGGGAGACCCAGTACTTC
CASSPYQGETQYF
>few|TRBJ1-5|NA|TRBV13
TGTGCCAGCAGCTTAGGTGGGAATAGCAATCAGCCCCAGCATTTT
CASSLGGNSNQPQHF
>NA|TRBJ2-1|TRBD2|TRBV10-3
TGTGCCATCAGGGATACTGAACTAGCGGGCATCGATGAGCAGTTCTTC
CAIRDTELAGIDEQFF
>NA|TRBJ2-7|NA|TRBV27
TGTGCCAGCAGGCGAAGATATGGAATCTTCCACGAGCAGTACTTC
CASRRRYGIFHEQYF
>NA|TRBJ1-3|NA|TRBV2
TGTGCCAGCGGCGGGACTGTCCTCTCTGGAAACACCATATATTTT
CASGGTVLSGNTIYF
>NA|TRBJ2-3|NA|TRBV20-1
TGCAGTGCTGGGGTCACAGATACGCAGTATTTT
CSAGVTDTQYF
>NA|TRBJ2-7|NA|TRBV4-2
TGTGCCAGCAGCCAAGACGTCTCAGGTCAGGGAGAGTACGAGCAGTACTTC
CASSQDVSGQGEYEQYF
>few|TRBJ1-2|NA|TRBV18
TGTGCCAGCTCACCACCCTTATACACCTATGGCTACACCTTC
CASSPPLYTYGYTF
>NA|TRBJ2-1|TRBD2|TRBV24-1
TGTGCCACCAGGAAACTAGCGGTATCCTACAATGAGCAGTTCTTC
CATRKLAVSYNEQFF
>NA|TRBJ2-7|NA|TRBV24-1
TGTGCCACCAGTGATACGGGACGCGCCTACGAGCAGTACTTC
CATSDTGRAYEQYF
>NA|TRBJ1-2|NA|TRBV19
TGTGCCAGTGGCGCTCGGAGGCAAATTGAGGCCTATGGCTACACCTTC
CASGARRQIEAYGYTF
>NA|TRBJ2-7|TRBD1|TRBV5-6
TGTGCCAGCAGCCCAGTGGGACAGGGCTCCTACGAGCAGTACTTC
CASSPVGQGSYEQYF
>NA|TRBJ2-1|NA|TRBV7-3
TGTGCCAGCAGCTTCGGAGGAGGGCCAAATGAGCAGTTCTTC
CASSFGGGPNEQFF
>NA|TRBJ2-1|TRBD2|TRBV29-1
TGCAGCGTTCAAAAAAGGGCGTGGGCTAGCGGGGTTACCGATGAGCAGTTCTTC
CSVQKRAWASGVTDEQFF
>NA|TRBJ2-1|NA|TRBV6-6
TGTGCCAGCAGTTACTTGGACAGTCCCAATGAGCAGTTCTTC
CASSYLDSPNEQFF
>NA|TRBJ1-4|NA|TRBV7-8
TGTGCCAGCAGCCGAGGAGGGAGCGGTGAAAAACTGTTTTTT
CASSRGGSGEKLFF
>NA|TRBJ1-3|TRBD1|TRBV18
TGTGCCAGCTCAATGGACAGGGTTTCCGGAAACACCATATATTTT
CASSMDRVSGNTIYF
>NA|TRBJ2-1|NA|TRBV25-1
TGTGCCAGCAGCAACAATGAGCAGTTCTTC
CASSNNEQFF
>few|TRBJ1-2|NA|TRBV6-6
TGTGCCAGCAGGGGCGTCTATGGCTACACCTTC
CASRGVYGYTF
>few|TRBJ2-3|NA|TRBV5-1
TGCGCCAGCAGCTTGGAAGGGTTGGGCACAGATACGCAGTATTTT
CASSLEGLGTDTQYF
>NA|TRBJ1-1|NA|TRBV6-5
TGTGCCAGCAGCTTCTCGGGGGGGACCACTGAAGCTTTCTTT
CASSFSGGTTEAFF
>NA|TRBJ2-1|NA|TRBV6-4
TGTGCCAGCAGTCCAGGGGAGAATGAGCAGTTCTTC
CASSPGENEQFF